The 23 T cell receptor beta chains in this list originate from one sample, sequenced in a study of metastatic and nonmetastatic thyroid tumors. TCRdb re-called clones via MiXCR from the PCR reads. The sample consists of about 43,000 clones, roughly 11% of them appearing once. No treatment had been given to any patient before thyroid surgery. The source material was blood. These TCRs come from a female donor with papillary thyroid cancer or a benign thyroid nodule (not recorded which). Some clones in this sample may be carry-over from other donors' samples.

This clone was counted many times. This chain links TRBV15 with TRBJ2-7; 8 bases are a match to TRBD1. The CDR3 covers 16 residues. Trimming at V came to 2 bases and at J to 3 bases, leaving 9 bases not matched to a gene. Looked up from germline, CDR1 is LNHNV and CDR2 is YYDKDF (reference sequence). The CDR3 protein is CATSRNQGATSYEQYF. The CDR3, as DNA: TGTGCCACCAGCAGAAATCAGGGGGCCACGAGCTACGAGCAGTACTTC.

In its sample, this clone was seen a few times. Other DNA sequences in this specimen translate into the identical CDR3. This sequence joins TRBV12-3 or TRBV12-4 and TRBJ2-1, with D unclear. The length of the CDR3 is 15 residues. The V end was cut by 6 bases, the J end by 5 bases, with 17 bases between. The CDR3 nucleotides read TGTGCCAGCAGCCCAACAGAACGGGTCCACAATGAGCAGTTCTTC. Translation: CASSPTERVHNEQFF.

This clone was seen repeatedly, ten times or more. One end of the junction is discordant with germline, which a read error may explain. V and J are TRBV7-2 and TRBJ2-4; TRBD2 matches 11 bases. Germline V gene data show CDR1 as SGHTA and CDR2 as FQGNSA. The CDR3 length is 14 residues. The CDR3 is CASSVAGGVDIQYF. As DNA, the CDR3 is TGTGCCAGCAGCGTAGCGGGAGGGGTGGACATTCAGTACTTC.

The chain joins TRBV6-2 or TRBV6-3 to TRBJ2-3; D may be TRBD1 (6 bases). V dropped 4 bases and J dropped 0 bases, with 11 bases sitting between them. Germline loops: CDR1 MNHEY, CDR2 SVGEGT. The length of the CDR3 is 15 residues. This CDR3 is CASSLGQLSTDTQYF. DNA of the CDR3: TGTGCCAGCAGTTTGGGACAACTTAGCACAGATACGCAGTATTTT.

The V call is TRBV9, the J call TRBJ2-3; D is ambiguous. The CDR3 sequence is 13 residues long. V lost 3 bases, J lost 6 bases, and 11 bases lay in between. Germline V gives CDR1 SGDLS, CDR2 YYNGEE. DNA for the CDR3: TGTGCCAGCAGCGCTGACTGGGTGGATACGCAGTATTTT. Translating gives CASSADWVDTQYF.

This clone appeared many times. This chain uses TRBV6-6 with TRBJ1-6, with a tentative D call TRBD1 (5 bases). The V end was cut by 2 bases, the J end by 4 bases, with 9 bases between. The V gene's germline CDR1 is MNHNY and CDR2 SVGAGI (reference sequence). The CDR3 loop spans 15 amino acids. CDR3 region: CASSYRQLYNSPLHF. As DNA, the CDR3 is TGTGCCAGCAGTTACCGACAGCTTTATAATTCACCCCTCCACTTT.

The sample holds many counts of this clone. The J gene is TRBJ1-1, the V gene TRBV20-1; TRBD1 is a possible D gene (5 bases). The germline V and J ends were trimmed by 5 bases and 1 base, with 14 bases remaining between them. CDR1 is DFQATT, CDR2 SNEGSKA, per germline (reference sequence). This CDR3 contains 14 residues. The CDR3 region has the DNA TGCAGTGCTCTGGATGGGGGAAAGAACACTGAAGCTTTCTTT. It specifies CSALDGGKNTEAFF.

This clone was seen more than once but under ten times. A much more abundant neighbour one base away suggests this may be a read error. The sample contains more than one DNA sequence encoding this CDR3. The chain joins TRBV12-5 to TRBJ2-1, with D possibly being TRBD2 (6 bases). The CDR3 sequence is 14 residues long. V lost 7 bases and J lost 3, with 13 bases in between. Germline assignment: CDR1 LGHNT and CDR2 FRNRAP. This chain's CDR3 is CASALALIYNEQFF. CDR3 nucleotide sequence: TGTGCTAGTGCTCTAGCGCTGATCTACAATGAGCAGTTCTTC.

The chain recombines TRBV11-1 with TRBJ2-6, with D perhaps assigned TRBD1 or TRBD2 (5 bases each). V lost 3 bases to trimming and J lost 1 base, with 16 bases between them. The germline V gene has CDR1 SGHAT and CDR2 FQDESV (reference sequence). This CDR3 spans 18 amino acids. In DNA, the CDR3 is TGTGCCAGCAGCTTTTTACCCGGGGCGATTTCTGGGGCCAACGTCCTGACTTTC. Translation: CASSFLPGAISGANVLTF. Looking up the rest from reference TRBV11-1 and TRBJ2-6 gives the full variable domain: EAEVAQSPRYKITEKSQAVAFWCDPISGHATLYWYRQILGQGPELLVQFQDESVVDDSQLPKDRFSAERLKGVDSTLKIQPAELGDSAMYLCASSFLPGAISGANVLTFGAGSRLTVL.

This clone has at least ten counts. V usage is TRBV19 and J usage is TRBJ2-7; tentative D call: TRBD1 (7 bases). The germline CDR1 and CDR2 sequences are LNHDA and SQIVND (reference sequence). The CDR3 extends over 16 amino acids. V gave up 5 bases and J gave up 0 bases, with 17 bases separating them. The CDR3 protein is CASSPLGGGVSYEQYF. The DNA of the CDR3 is TGTGCCAGTAGTCCGCTAGGAGGGGGCGTCTCCTACGAGCAGTACTTC.

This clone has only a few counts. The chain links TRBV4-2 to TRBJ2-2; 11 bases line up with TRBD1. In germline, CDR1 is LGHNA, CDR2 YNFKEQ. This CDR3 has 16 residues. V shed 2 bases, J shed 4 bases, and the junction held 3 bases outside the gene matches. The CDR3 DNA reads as TGTGCCAGCAGCCAATACGGGACAGGGGGCACCGGGGAGCTGTTTTTT. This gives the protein CASSQYGTGGTGELFF.

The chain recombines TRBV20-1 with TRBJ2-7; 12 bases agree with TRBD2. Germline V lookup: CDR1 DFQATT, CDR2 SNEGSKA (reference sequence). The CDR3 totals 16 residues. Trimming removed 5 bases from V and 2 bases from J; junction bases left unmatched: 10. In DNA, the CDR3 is TGCAGTGCTCGACTAGCGGGAGCCCCCACCCCCTACGAGCAGTACTTC. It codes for CSARLAGAPTPYEQYF.

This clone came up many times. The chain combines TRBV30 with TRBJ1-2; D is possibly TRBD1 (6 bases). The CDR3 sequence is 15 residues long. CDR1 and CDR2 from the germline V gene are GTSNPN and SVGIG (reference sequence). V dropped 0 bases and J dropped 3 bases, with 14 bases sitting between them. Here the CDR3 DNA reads TGTGCCTGGAGTGTACGAGGACAGCTTTACTATGGCTACACCTTC. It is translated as CAWSVRGQLYYGYTF.

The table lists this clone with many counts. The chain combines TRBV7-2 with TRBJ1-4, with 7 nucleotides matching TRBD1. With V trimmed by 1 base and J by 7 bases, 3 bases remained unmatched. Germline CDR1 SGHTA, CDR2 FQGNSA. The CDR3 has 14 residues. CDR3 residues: CASSLDQGGEKLFF. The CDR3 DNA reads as TGTGCCAGCAGCTTAGATCAGGGGGGTGAAAAACTGTTTTTT.

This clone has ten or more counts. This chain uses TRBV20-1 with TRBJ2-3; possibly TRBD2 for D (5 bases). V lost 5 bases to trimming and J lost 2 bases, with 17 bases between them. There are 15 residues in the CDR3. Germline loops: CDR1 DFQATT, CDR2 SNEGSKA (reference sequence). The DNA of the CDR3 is TGCAGTGCTCCCTACGTCGCGGGCCTCACAGATACGCAGTATTTT. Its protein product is CSAPYVAGLTDTQYF.

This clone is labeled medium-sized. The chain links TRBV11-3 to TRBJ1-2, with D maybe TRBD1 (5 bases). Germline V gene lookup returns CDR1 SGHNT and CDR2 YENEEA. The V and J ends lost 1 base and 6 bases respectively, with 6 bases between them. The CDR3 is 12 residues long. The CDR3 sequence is CASSLVGDGYTF. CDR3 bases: TGTGCCAGCAGCTTAGTAGGGGATGGCTACACCTTC.

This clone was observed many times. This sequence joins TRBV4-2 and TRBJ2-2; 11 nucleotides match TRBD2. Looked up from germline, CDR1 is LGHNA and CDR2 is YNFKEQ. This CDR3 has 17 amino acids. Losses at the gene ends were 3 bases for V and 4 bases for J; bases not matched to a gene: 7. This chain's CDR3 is CASSHTSGRRGTGELFF. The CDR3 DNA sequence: TGTGCCAGCAGCCACACTAGCGGGAGAAGGGGCACCGGGGAGCTGTTTTTT.

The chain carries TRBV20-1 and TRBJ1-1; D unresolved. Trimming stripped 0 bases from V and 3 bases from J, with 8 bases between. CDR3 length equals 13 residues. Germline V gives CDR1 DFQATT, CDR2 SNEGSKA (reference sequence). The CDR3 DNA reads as TGCAGTGCTAGAGAGTCCCTGGACACTGAAGCTTTCTTT. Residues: CSARESLDTEAFF.

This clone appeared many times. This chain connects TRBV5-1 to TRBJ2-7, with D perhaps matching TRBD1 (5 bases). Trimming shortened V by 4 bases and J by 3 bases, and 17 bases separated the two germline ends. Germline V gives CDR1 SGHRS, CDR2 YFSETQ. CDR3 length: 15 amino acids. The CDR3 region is CASSPVQGRDYEQYF. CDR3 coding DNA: TGCGCCAGCAGCCCGGTTCAGGGAAGAGACTACGAGCAGTACTTC.

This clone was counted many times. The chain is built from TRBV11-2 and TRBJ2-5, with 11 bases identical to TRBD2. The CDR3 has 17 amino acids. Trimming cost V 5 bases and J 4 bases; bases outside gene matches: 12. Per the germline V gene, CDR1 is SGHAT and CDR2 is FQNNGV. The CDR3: CASSGGGLAGWGETQYF. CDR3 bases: TGTGCCAGCAGCGGGGGTGGACTAGCGGGTTGGGGAGAGACCCAGTACTTC.

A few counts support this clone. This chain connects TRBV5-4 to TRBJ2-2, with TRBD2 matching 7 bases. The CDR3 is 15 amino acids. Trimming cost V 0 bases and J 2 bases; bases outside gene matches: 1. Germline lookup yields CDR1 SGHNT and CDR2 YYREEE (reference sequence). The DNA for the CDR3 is TGTGCCAGCAGCTTGGGGGGGGGTAACACCGGGGAGCTGTTTTTT. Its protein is CASSLGGGNTGELFF.

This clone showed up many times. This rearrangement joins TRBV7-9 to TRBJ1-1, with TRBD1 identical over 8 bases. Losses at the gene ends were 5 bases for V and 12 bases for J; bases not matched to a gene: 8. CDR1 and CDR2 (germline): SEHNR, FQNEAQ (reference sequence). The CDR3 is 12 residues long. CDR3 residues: CASSLRTGKTFF. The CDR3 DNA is TGTGCCAGCAGCCTAAGGACAGGGAAGACTTTCTTT.

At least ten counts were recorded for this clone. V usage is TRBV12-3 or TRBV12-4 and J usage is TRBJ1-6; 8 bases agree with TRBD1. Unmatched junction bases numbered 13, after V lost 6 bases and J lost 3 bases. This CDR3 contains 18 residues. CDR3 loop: CASSSGTGVSLYNSPLHF. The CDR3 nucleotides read TGTGCCAGCAGCTCCGGGACAGGAGTCTCCCTCTATAATTCACCCCTCCACTTT.